The entry that follows covers one TCR beta chain sequence. There is no known antigen for this receptor. Nothing much larger sits one base from this clone, and base qualities are not available. This sample was included in a study of early T cells in non-severe SARS-CoV-2 infection (dated by TCRdb to about 2021). As for the study more broadly: Because TCR sequencing was done on bulk RNA from unsorted whole blood, the alpha and beta chains could not be paired.

Broader findings and caveats from the paper: VDJdb matching was skewed toward anti-spike CD8 responses, so virus-specific expansions were likely underestimated and private and CD4 specificities were missed.

This was a case-control study nested in a cohort of healthcare workers in London, UK, who had nasopharyngeal swab PCR tests and blood samples taken every week. Healthcare workers were enrolled in the week of the UK lockdown, from 23 to 31 March 2020, and were followed every week for up to roughly 15 weeks. The library relied on 5' RACE. Sequencing used a NextSeq 500. In the TCR library protocol, unique molecular identifiers were attached to individual cDNA molecules to correct for PCR bias and sequencing error. Both TCR alpha and beta chains were sequenced, and tight co-correlation was observed between alpha and beta sequence abundances in each sample. In the paper's pipeline: Decombinator V4 was used to annotate the V gene, J gene and CDR3 of the TCR sequences. Expanded TCRs were defined as changing significantly between any two time points under a Poisson model with p below 0.0001. TCR abundances were normalised to the total number of TCRs sequenced per sample and were expressed as counts per million. TRAV1-2 paired with TRAJ12, TRAJ20 or TRAJ33 defined MAIT TCRs, while TRAV10 paired with TRAJ18 defined iNKT TCRs. VDJdb, accessed 1 November 2021, was searched for CMV, EBV and SARS-CoV-2 annotated TCRs, excluding TCRs annotated for multiple antigens. TCRdb trimmed public reads at Q25 via fastp, called clones via MiXCR and kept in-frame beta chains. Each CDR3 protein gets just one entry, which takes the most common genes and DNA from the rows behind it. The authors' filters were not applied to this entry. For this sample the table gives more than 55,000 distinct CDR3 sequences, of which over 10% were detected only once. About 9.3% of the sample lies in the top ten.

Looking up the germline V gene yields CDR1 SGHTA and CDR2 FQGTGA. Trimming costs V 5 bases and J 8 bases, and their ends lie 12 bases apart. The CDR3 starts with the cysteine, ends with the phenylalanine, and has 12 residues. Of the read, only the CDR3 DNA is kept; its 36 bases are in frame from base 1. This clonotype was obtained from an adult who was a healthcare worker with PCR-confirmed SARS-CoV-2 infection or an uninfected control (not recorded which). Sequences were derived from whole blood, sampled at baseline. The chain uses TRBV7-3 and TRBJ2-5; possibly the D gene is TRBD2, per 5 matching bases. The DNA sequence is as follows: TGTGCCAGCAGCGAAGCTGGAGGCACCCAGTACTTC. This codes for CASSEAGGTQYF. The variable domain in full, with residues beyond the CDR3 obtained from the reference TRBV7-3 and TRBJ2-5 genes, is GAGVSQTPSNKVTEKGKYVELRCDPISGHTALYWYRQSLGQGPEFLIYFQGTGAADDSGLPNDRFFAVRPEGSVSTLKIQRTERGDSAVYLCASSEAGGTQYFGPGTRLLVL.